This T cell receptor beta chain derives from a study of CD8+CD57+ T cells in acquired aplastic anemia (dated by TCRdb to about 2018). Turning to the overall study: On average, sorted CD4+ and CD8+ cells yielded 2.5 to 3.5 ug of extracted DNA, with a range of roughly 0.18 to 27.4 ug. Mean read counts for healthy donor samples were around 10 million for CD4+ cells and around 11 million for CD8+ cells.

TCR beta VDJ combination and CDR3 sequence profiling used genomic DNA as the template. An Illumina HiSeq 2000 was the platform used for TCR repertoire sequencing. The authors processed their data as follows. Repertoires were assessed using TRBV/TRBJ rearrangement plots, CDR3 size and DJ length profiles, and Simpson's diversity index. The immunodominant clone was defined as the most abundant DNA sequence in deep sequencing data. CDR3 amino acid sequences were checked for sharing between subjects and were compared against published repertoires and the VDJdb database. In TCRdb, the public reads were trimmed at Q25 with fastp and aligned with MiXCR, with productive beta chains retained. When rows share a CDR3 protein, they turn into one entry using the most common DNA and genes. The V and J calls follow TCRdb's processing rather than the paper's. The sample includes approximately 32,000 distinct CDR3 sequences, with more than 75% observed a single time. 22% of the sample comes from the top ten.

The study deep-sequenced TCR repertoires of sorted CD4+ and CD8+ blood T cells from severe aplastic anemia patients and healthy subjects. Ficoll-Paque density gradient centrifugation was used to isolate peripheral blood mononuclear cells. Before DNA extraction, CD4+ and CD8+ T cells were sorted by FACS or by magnetic beads. Reading from cysteine to phenylalanine, the CDR3 counts 14 amino acids. CDR3 DNA only is kept here, 42 bases in frame from base 1. According to the germline V gene (reference sequence), CDR1 reads DFQATT and CDR2 reads SNEGSKA. The junction carries 11 bases between V and J, which are trimmed by 5 bases and 0 bases respectively. Of note for this clonotype: The target of this receptor is not known. No base quality values were provided; no much bigger clone lies one nucleotide off.

Study-level results and caveats: Between patients and healthy controls, no significant difference in CD8+ Simpson's diversity was found (P=0.060). Around 28 CD8+ CDR3 sequences were found to be shared between patients and controls, but these sequences appeared to be highly expressed in patients and within the immunodominant clones of the patients.

The sequence was collected from a human donor in good health, serving as a control. Sequences were obtained from sorted CD4+, CD8+, or CD8+CD57+ T cells (not recorded which) from PBMCs. The sequence joins TRBV20-1 to TRBJ1-5, with no confidently assigned D gene. The CDR3 reads as follows: CSAQDGPSNQPQHF. The nucleotides read TGCAGTGCTCAGGACGGACCTAGCAATCAGCCCCAGCATTTT.